The TCR beta chain described here comes from a study of CD8+ T cells in alopecia areata. Regarding the study as a whole: Clonality was higher in lesional than normal scalp, especially in alopecia totalis/universalis.

Sequencing templates came from extracted RNA that was reverse transcribed into cDNA. The assay was immunoSEQ multiplex PCR, and TCRdb's table has in-frame clones only and misses some. Altogether roughly 150,000 clones are present, approximately 60% being singletons, with the ten largest covering about 4.4%. CD4+ and CD8+ T cells were sorted from PBMCs stained for CD3, CD4 and CD8. As regards this clone: As yet, its antigen is unknown.

The CDR3 is 15 residues long. Germline-derived CDR1 and CDR2 are SGDLS and YYNGEE. V dropped 0 bases and J dropped 2 bases, with 9 bases sitting between them. This receptor was taken from a human donor in good health. This sequence joins TRBV9 and TRBJ2-1; no clear D gene. The sequencing sample was made of CD4+ T cells sorted from blood. CDR3 nucleotide sequence: TGTGCCAGCAGCGTAGTGCTAGAGCCCTACAATGAGCAGTTCTTC. Translated, it gives CASSVVLEPYNEQFF.